This is a list of T cell receptor beta chains from one sample in a study of CD4+ T cells in melanoma. TCRdb's copy holds only in-frame clones and misses some; the assay was immunoSEQ multiplex PCR. The sample carries about 55,000 clones, almost 70% recorded once. Sequenced: tumor tissue. These receptors were collected from a human donor with melanoma. CDR3s include the opening cysteine and the closing phenylalanine or tryptophan. Fields, in order: V gene, clone size, D gene, CDR3 length, J gene, CDR3 protein, CDR3 DNA. D genes are given only for firm matches. Clone size is not always given. Where it is, it says once, few, many or a class for expanded clones.

TRBV7-7	many	TRBD2	14	TRBJ2-3	CASSLAGLADTQYF	TGTGCTAGCAGTTTAGCGGGTCTAGCAGATACGCAGTATTTT
TRBV7-9	-	-	11	TRBJ1-2	CASSPLAGYTF	TGTGCCAGCAGCCCCTTAGCAGGCTACACCTTC
TRBV6-5	-	-	15	TRBJ1-2	CASSYASGRKDGYTF	TGTGCCAGCAGTTACGCGTCAGGGCGGAAGGATGGCTACACCTTC
TRBV11-2	-	-	14	TRBJ2-1	CASSLGSLWNEQFF	TGTGCCAGCAGCTTAGGTTCACTTTGGAATGAGCAGTTCTTC
TRBV6-5	few	-	13	TRBJ1-1	CASSYASYTEAFF	TGTGCCAGCAGTTACGCGTCTTACACTGAAGCTTTCTTT
TRBV14	-	TRBD1	14	TRBJ2-2	CASSTWTGPGELFF	TGTGCCAGCAGCACTTGGACAGGGCCCGGGGAGCTGTTTTTT
TRBV7-3	-	TRBD2	15	TRBJ2-3	CASSIGLAGLDTQYF	TGTGCCAGCAGTATCGGACTAGCGGGGTTAGATACGCAGTATTTT
TRBV7-8	-	-	11	TRBJ2-1	CASTEANEQFF	TGTGCCAGCACTGAGGCTAATGAGCAGTTCTTC
TRBV5-6	once	TRBD1	17	TRBJ1-2	CASSPPHSGTGRGGYTF	TGTGCCAGCAGCCCACCTCACTCCGGGACAGGGAGAGGTGGCTACACCTTC
TRBV11-2	-	-	13	TRBJ2-7	CASSLSGDDEQYF	TGTGCCAGCAGCTTATCGGGGGACGACGAGCAGTACTTC
TRBV5-1	-	TRBD1	14	TRBJ1-1	CASSFRGSGTEAFF	TGCGCCAGCAGCTTCAGGGGGAGTGGCACTGAAGCTTTCTTT
TRBV7-9	-	-	12	TRBJ2-7	CASSLDNYEQYF	TGTGCCAGCAGCTTAGACAATTACGAGCAGTACTTC
TRBV9	-	TRBD1	14	TRBJ1-2	CASSGQGSNYGYTF	TGTGCCAGCAGCGGACAGGGTTCTAACTATGGCTACACCTTC
TRBV28	-	TRBD1	17	TRBJ2-7	CASSRALDRLSSYEQYF	TGTGCCAGCAGTCGGGCGCTGGACAGGCTATCCTCCTACGAGCAGTACTTC
TRBV7-3	-	-	14	TRBJ2-5	CASSLLGGRETQYF	TGTGCCAGCAGCCTACTCGGGGGGCGAGAGACCCAGTACTTC
TRBV7-3	medium-sized	-	14	TRBJ1-6	CASSLIGYNSPLHF	TGTGCCAGCAGCTTAATCGGGTATAATTCACCCCTCCACTTT
TRBV7-9	medium-sized	-	12	TRBJ2-1	CASSLARNEQFF	TGTGCCAGCAGCTTAGCCCGCAATGAGCAGTTCTTC
TRBV6-5	-	-	15	TRBJ1-3	CASSPEAYSGNTIYF	TGTGCCAGCAGCCCAGAGGCCTACTCTGGAAACACCATATATTTT
TRBV4-1	-	-	21	TRBJ1-6	CASSQDRAKHLQSSYNSPLHF	TGCGCCAGCAGCCAAGATAGGGCTAAACACCTGCAGAGCTCCTATAATTCACCCCTCCACTTT
TRBV7-2	-	-	16	TRBJ1-1	CASSSGTGSPALEAFF	TGTGCCAGCAGCTCCGGTACGGGATCCCCAGCCCTTGAAGCTTTCTTT
TRBV5-1	-	-	14	TRBJ1-1	CASSLAGSGTEAFF	TGCGCCAGCAGCTTAGCGGGGAGTGGGACTGAAGCTTTCTTT
TRBV28	-	TRBD2	16	TRBJ2-1	CASSSSLAGGFNEQFF	TGTGCCAGCAGTTCGTCCCTAGCGGGGGGATTTAATGAGCAGTTCTTC
TRBV21-1	few	-	12	TRBJ1-2	CASPLRGYGYTF	TGTGCCAGCCCCCTTCGGGGCTATGGCTACACCTTC
TRBV5-1	-	-	16	TRBJ1-2	CASSNPEQGPTRGYTF	TGCGCCAGCAGCAACCCAGAACAGGGTCCTACGCGCGGCTACACCTTC
TRBV2	-	-	14	TRBJ2-5	CASSPIQKGETQYF	TGTGCCAGCTCACCTATCCAGAAGGGAGAGACCCAGTACTTC
TRBV6-5	-	-	14	TRBJ2-1	CASSYSRQSNEQFF	TGTGCCAGCAGTTACTCGAGGCAGTCCAATGAGCAGTTCTTC
TRBV30	few	TRBD1	12	TRBJ1-1	CAWNTGGPEAFF	TGTGCCTGGAACACAGGGGGACCCGAAGCTTTCTTT
TRBV19	many	-	16	TRBJ2-3	CASSIPPRRGLDTQYF	TGTGCCAGTAGTATACCTCCCAGGAGGGGGCTAGATACGCAGTATTTT
TRBV7-9	-	-	16	TRBJ2-1	CASSPGRQISYNEQFF	TGTGCCAGCAGCCCTGGGCGTCAGATCTCCTACAATGAGCAGTTCTTC
TRBV7-2	-	-	13	TRBJ2-7	CASSLAKAYEQYF	TGTGCCAGCAGCTTAGCTAAGGCTTACGAGCAGTACTTC
TRBV2	-	TRBD2	16	TRBJ2-7	CASSYLTSGAPYEQYF	TGTGCCAGCAGTTACCTGACTAGCGGGGCCCCCTACGAGCAGTACTTC
TRBV11-2	-	-	14	TRBJ1-2	CASSWGLSNYGYTF	TGTGCCAGCAGCTGGGGACTCTCTAACTATGGCTACACCTTC
TRBV4-2	-	TRBD1	16	TRBJ1-4	CASSQDLARGLEKLFF	TGTGCCAGCAGCCAAGATTTGGCCAGGGGGCTTGAAAAACTGTTTTTT
TRBV29-1	-	-	13	TRBJ2-1	CSVEDSSYNEQFF	TGCAGCGTCGAAGACAGCTCCTACAATGAGCAGTTCTTC
TRBV13	-	TRBD1	17	TRBJ2-3	CASSDTGLGTGSDTQYF	TGTGCCAGCAGCGATACCGGGTTGGGGACAGGGTCGGATACGCAGTATTTT
TRBV7-3	few	-	13	TRBJ1-5	CASSLGPDQPQHF	TGTGCCAGCAGCTTAGGGCCGGATCAGCCCCAGCATTTT
TRBV7-9	-	TRBD2	16	TRBJ2-5	CASSLNRLAGTETQYF	TGTGCCAGCAGCTTAAACCGGCTAGCGGGGACTGAGACCCAGTACTTC
TRBV28	few	TRBD1	15	TRBJ2-7	CASRHDRVRRNEQYF	TGTGCCAGCAGACATGACAGGGTAAGGAGGAACGAGCAGTACTTC
TRBV6-6	-	TRBD1	12	TRBJ1-1	CASNPGQLEAFF	TGTGCCAGCAACCCGGGACAGCTGGAAGCTTTCTTT
TRBV6-4	-	-	15	TRBJ2-3	CASSDQDGGTDTQYF	TGTGCCAGCAGTGACCAGGACGGAGGCACAGATACGCAGTATTTT
TRBV11-2	-	TRBD1	13	TRBJ1-1	CASSLQGRTEAFF	TGTGCCAGCAGCCTACAGGGGCGCACTGAAGCTTTCTTT
TRBV10-3	-	TRBD1	13	TRBJ1-2	CATRQGQVYGYTF	TGTGCCACCCGACAGGGTCAAGTCTATGGCTACACCTTC
TRBV7-9	-	-	19	TRBJ2-7	CASIPQGVAGGRSSYEQYF	TGTGCCAGCATCCCACAGGGGGTTGCGGGGGGGAGGAGCTCCTACGAGCAGTACTTC
TRBV7-3	-	TRBD2	14	TRBJ2-5	CASSYGGGDETQYF	TGTGCCAGCAGTTACGGCGGGGGGGATGAGACCCAGTACTTC
TRBV30	-	-	13	TRBJ2-5	CAWLSTAKETQYF	TGTGCCTGGCTCTCGACTGCAAAAGAGACCCAGTACTTC
TRBV5-1	many	-	14	TRBJ2-6	CASSGSSGANVLTF	TGCGCCAGCAGCGGGTCATCTGGGGCCAACGTCCTGACTTTC
TRBV27	few	-	12	TRBJ1-5	CASSAMNQPQHF	TGTGCCAGCAGTGCGATGAATCAGCCCCAGCATTTT
TRBV2	medium-sized	-	19	TRBJ2-3	CASSEAALRSTSRTDTQYF	TGTGCCAGCAGTGAGGCAGCTCTTCGGAGTACAAGCCGCACAGATACGCAGTATTTT
TRBV7-9	-	-	13	TRBJ1-3	CASIEGGGNTIYF	TGTGCCAGCATAGAGGGGGGCGGAAACACCATATATTTT
TRBV9	-	-	15	TRBJ2-3	CASTRGTPSTDTQYF	TGTGCCAGCACTCGGGGAACTCCTAGCACAGATACGCAGTATTTT
TRBV20-1	few	TRBD1	11	TRBJ1-1	CSTGRGRKAFF	TGCAGTACAGGGAGGGGGCGCAAAGCTTTCTTT
TRBV6-5	once	-	14	TRBJ1-2	CASSYGGSQLGYTF	TGTGCCAGCAGTTACGGGGGCAGCCAGCTTGGCTACACCTTC
TRBV6-1	few	-	16	TRBJ1-1	CASSEATGAPNTEAFF	TGTGCCAGCAGTGAAGCAACCGGGGCCCCTAACACTGAAGCTTTCTTT
TRBV7-2	-	-	9	TRBJ2-7	CASGYEQYF	TGTGCCAGCGGGTACGAGCAGTACTTC
TRBV30	-	-	14	TRBJ1-1	CAWSLTLADTEAFF	TGTGCCTGGAGTCTGACGTTGGCGGACACTGAAGCTTTCTTT
TRBV7-2	-	-	12	TRBJ1-2	CASSLKGYGYTF	TGTGCCAGCAGCTTAAAAGGATATGGCTACACCTTC
TRBV6-1	many	-	12	TRBJ1-5	CASSPKIVPQHF	TGTGCCAGCAGCCCTAAAATAGTGCCCCAGCATTTT
TRBV11-2	-	-	16	TRBJ2-1	CASSLEHSSSYNEQFF	TGTGCCAGCAGCTTGGAACACTCTAGCTCCTACAATGAGCAGTTCTTC
TRBV19	-	TRBD2	17	TRBJ2-7	CASSTPPGGRGIYEQYF	TGTGCCAGTAGTACCCCACCGGGAGGGAGGGGAATCTACGAGCAGTACTTC
TRBV6-6	-	TRBD1	14	TRBJ1-6	CASSYRGLNSPLHF	TGTGCCAGCAGTTACAGGGGGCTTAATTCACCCCTCCACTTT